These T cell receptor beta chains were read from a single sample in a study of T cell changes during pregnancy in multiple sclerosis. Assay used: immunoSEQ multiplex PCR; TCRdb lists only in-frame clones, some missing. The table shows 40,000 to 60,000 clones, with 85% to 95% occurring only once. The sequenced sample was CD4+ T cells from peripheral blood mononuclear cells, obtained in the third trimester of pregnancy. The receptors derive from a female donor with multiple sclerosis, enrolled in a pregnancy study. The CDR3 runs from the conserved cysteine through the conserved F or W. A D gene is named only where the DNA matches it firmly. Clone size is stated in some rows and not others, as once, few, many or a class when expanded.

D: TRBD1
J: TRBJ1-4
size: NA
V: TRBV7-2
CDR3: CASSLPGGSEKLFF
DNA: TGTGCCAGCAGCTTACCAGGGGGCTCCGAAAAACTGTTTTTT

D: NA
J: TRBJ1-5
size: NA
V: TRBV9
CDR3: CASSDGNWNQPQHF
DNA: TGTGCCAGCAGCGACGGTAACTGGAATCAGCCCCAGCATTTT

D: TRBD2
J: TRBJ2-1
size: NA
V: TRBV9
CDR3: CASSVVRLAGVNEQFF
DNA: TGTGCCAGCAGCGTAGTTCGGCTAGCGGGGGTCAATGAGCAGTTCTTC

D: TRBD1
J: TRBJ2-7
size: NA
V: TRBV19
CDR3: CASSETGGRSYEQYF
DNA: TGTGCCAGTAGTGAGACAGGGGGACGCTCCTACGAGCAGTACTTC

D: TRBD1
J: TRBJ2-3
size: NA
V: TRBV4-3
CDR3: CASSPGQASTDTQYF
DNA: TGCGCCAGCAGCCCCGGACAGGCTAGCACAGATACGCAGTATTTT

D: TRBD1
J: TRBJ1-6
size: NA
V: TRBV5-4
CDR3: CASSLVAGQGNSPLHF
DNA: TGTGCCAGCAGCTTAGTCGCGGGACAGGGAAATTCACCCCTCCACTTT

D: NA
J: TRBJ1-5
size: NA
V: TRBV6-6
CDR3: CASRSPRSENQPQHF
DNA: TGTGCCAGCAGGAGTCCCAGGTCCGAGAATCAGCCCCAGCATTTT

D: TRBD1
J: TRBJ1-4
size: NA
V: TRBV9
CDR3: CASSLQGGNEKLFF
DNA: TGTGCCAGCAGCCTACAGGGGGGTAATGAAAAACTGTTTTTT

D: TRBD2
J: TRBJ2-3
size: NA
V: TRBV4-3
CDR3: CASSQVAGDGHTQYF
DNA: TGCGCCAGCAGCCAAGTAGCGGGGGACGGTCATACGCAGTATTTT

D: NA
J: TRBJ1-2
size: NA
V: TRBV7-9
CDR3: CASSFFAGTGGYTF
DNA: TGTGCCAGCAGCTTTTTTGCAGGGACTGGTGGCTACACCTTC

D: NA
J: TRBJ1-1
size: NA
V: TRBV4-2
CDR3: CASSQLQENTEAFF
DNA: TGTGCCAGCAGCCAGCTACAGGAAAACACTGAAGCTTTCTTT

D: NA
J: TRBJ1-3
size: NA
V: TRBV18
CDR3: CASSPFETGGSGNTIYF
DNA: TGTGCCAGCTCACCATTCGAGACAGGAGGCTCTGGAAACACCATATATTTT

D: NA
J: TRBJ2-3
size: medium-sized
V: TRBV7-7
CDR3: CASSRDTLGTQYF
DNA: TGTGCTAGCAGCCGGGATACCCTTGGGACGCAGTATTTT

D: NA
J: TRBJ1-1
size: NA
V: TRBV30
CDR3: CAWHPAPGVGFGTEAFF
DNA: TGTGCCTGGCATCCGGCGCCAGGCGTTGGGTTTGGCACTGAAGCTTTCTTT

D: NA
J: TRBJ1-6
size: NA
V: TRBV5-4
CDR3: CASRSRGVASPLHF
DNA: TGTGCCAGCAGGTCCAGGGGAGTGGCGTCACCCCTCCACTTT

D: TRBD1
J: TRBJ2-7
size: NA
V: TRBV4-1
CDR3: CASSHSGTGGHREQYF
DNA: TGCGCCAGCAGCCACTCCGGGACAGGGGGACACCGCGAGCAGTACTTC

D: TRBD1
J: TRBJ1-2
size: NA
V: TRBV6-5
CDR3: CASSYAGTGFIRTF
DNA: TGTGCCAGCAGTTACGCAGGGACAGGGTTCATCCGCACCTTC

D: NA
J: TRBJ1-1
size: NA
V: TRBV10-3
CDR3: CAISPQEGPEAFF
DNA: TGTGCCATCAGCCCACAGGAGGGGCCTGAAGCTTTCTTT

D: NA
J: TRBJ2-7
size: NA
V: TRBV19
CDR3: CASITMGQDHEQYF
DNA: TGTGCCAGTATCACAATGGGGCAGGACCACGAGCAGTACTTC

D: TRBD2
J: TRBJ2-7
size: NA
V: TRBV7-8
CDR3: CASSRTSGDYEQYF
DNA: TGTGCCAGCAGTAGAACTAGCGGGGACTACGAGCAGTACTTC

D: NA
J: TRBJ1-2
size: NA
V: TRBV6-6
CDR3: CASSYRSYGYTF
DNA: TGTGCCAGCAGTTATCGCAGCTATGGCTACACCTTC

D: NA
J: TRBJ2-1
size: NA
V: TRBV12-5
CDR3: CASGLVVGQVVNEQFF
DNA: TGTGCTAGTGGTTTGGTAGTGGGGCAGGTTGTAAATGAGCAGTTCTTC

D: TRBD2
J: TRBJ2-2
size: NA
V: TRBV7-9
CDR3: CASSPGLAGSGELFF
DNA: TGTGCCAGCAGCCCGGGACTAGCGGGGTCCGGGGAGCTGTTTTTT

D: NA
J: TRBJ1-2
size: NA
V: TRBV27
CDR3: CASSFFPPVYGYTF
DNA: TGTGCCAGCAGTTTTTTCCCCCCTGTCTATGGCTACACCTTC

D: NA
J: TRBJ1-5
size: once
V: TRBV6-1
CDR3: CASSEANSNQPQHF
DNA: TGTGCCAGCAGTGAAGCTAATAGCAATCAGCCCCAGCATTTT

D: NA
J: TRBJ1-3
size: NA
V: TRBV9
CDR3: CASRSDWLDGNTIYF
DNA: TGTGCCAGCAGGTCCGATTGGCTAGATGGAAACACCATATATTTT

D: TRBD2
J: TRBJ2-1
size: NA
V: TRBV5-1
CDR3: CASSLGLAGGPDNEQFF
DNA: TGCGCCAGCAGCTTGGGACTAGCGGGGGGCCCCGACAATGAGCAGTTCTTC

D: NA
J: TRBJ2-3
size: NA
V: TRBV7-3
CDR3: CASSPTGGTDTQYF
DNA: TGTGCCAGCAGCCCGACGGGGGGCACAGATACGCAGTATTTT

D: NA
J: TRBJ1-2
size: NA
V: TRBV6-1
CDR3: CASSERTQNYGYTF
DNA: TGTGCCAGCAGTGAACGGACTCAAAACTATGGCTACACCTTC

D: NA
J: TRBJ2-5
size: NA
V: TRBV7-2
CDR3: CASSPGPQETQYF
DNA: TGTGCCAGCAGCCCAGGCCCCCAAGAGACCCAGTACTTC

D: TRBD1
J: TRBJ2-4
size: NA
V: TRBV9
CDR3: CASSVGRDDRDEDIQYF
DNA: TGTGCCAGCAGCGTAGGAAGGGATGACAGGGATGAAGACATTCAGTACTTC

D: TRBD1
J: TRBJ1-2
size: NA
V: TRBV5-5
CDR3: CASSPDRNYGYTF
DNA: TGTGCCAGCAGCCCGGACAGGAACTATGGCTACACCTTC

D: TRBD1
J: TRBJ2-4
size: NA
V: TRBV19
CDR3: CASSIALRGQGRDIQYF
DNA: TGTGCCAGTAGTATAGCCCTACGGGGACAGGGAAGAGACATTCAGTACTTC

D: TRBD1
J: TRBJ1-1
size: few
V: TRBV7-2
CDR3: CASSSNLDRGGTEAFF
DNA: TGTGCCAGCAGCTCCAATTTGGACAGGGGAGGAACTGAAGCTTTCTTT

D: NA
J: TRBJ2-5
size: once
V: TRBV7-2
CDR3: CASSFGGGGEETQYF
DNA: TGTGCCAGCAGTTTCGGAGGAGGGGGCGAAGAGACCCAGTACTTC

D: NA
J: TRBJ2-1
size: once
V: TRBV5-6
CDR3: CASSLAGQTANEQFF
DNA: TGTGCCAGCAGCTTGGCCGGACAGACAGCAAATGAGCAGTTCTTC

D: NA
J: TRBJ2-1
size: once
V: TRBV15
CDR3: CATSSSRVPKAHNEQFF
DNA: TGTGCCACCAGCAGCAGCCGGGTCCCTAAGGCACACAATGAGCAGTTCTTC

D: NA
J: TRBJ2-7
size: NA
V: TRBV7-8
CDR3: CASSLATGYPFAEQYF
DNA: TGTGCCAGCAGCTTAGCAACAGGGTATCCGTTCGCCGAGCAGTACTTC

D: NA
J: TRBJ1-6
size: NA
V: TRBV15
CDR3: CATSRDPGISPLHF
DNA: TGTGCCACCAGCAGAGATCCGGGGATCTCACCCCTCCACTTT

D: NA
J: TRBJ1-2
size: NA
V: TRBV15
CDR3: CATSRERIAYGYTF
DNA: TGTGCCACCAGCAGAGAGCGGATCGCCTATGGCTACACCTTC

D: TRBD2
J: TRBJ2-5
size: NA
V: TRBV11-3
CDR3: CASSFGSGAKGETQYF
DNA: TGTGCCAGCAGCTTTGGGAGCGGGGCTAAGGGAGAGACCCAGTACTTC

D: TRBD1
J: TRBJ1-1
size: once
V: TRBV7-9
CDR3: CASSSDPGQGMREAFF
DNA: TGTGCCAGCAGCTCCGATCCGGGACAGGGGATGCGCGAAGCTTTCTTT

D: TRBD2
J: TRBJ2-5
size: NA
V: TRBV7-9
CDR3: CASSLIAGGETQYF
DNA: TGTGCCAGCAGCTTAATAGCGGGGGGTGAGACCCAGTACTTC

D: TRBD2
J: TRBJ2-1
size: NA
V: TRBV4-2
CDR3: CASSQAAGDRHEQFF
DNA: TGTGCCAGCAGCCAAGCCGCGGGGGACCGACATGAGCAGTTCTTC

D: NA
J: TRBJ1-1
size: NA
V: TRBV19
CDR3: CASSIGGGGQSTEAFF
DNA: TGTGCCAGTAGTATAGGTGGGGGGGGTCAGAGCACTGAAGCTTTCTTT